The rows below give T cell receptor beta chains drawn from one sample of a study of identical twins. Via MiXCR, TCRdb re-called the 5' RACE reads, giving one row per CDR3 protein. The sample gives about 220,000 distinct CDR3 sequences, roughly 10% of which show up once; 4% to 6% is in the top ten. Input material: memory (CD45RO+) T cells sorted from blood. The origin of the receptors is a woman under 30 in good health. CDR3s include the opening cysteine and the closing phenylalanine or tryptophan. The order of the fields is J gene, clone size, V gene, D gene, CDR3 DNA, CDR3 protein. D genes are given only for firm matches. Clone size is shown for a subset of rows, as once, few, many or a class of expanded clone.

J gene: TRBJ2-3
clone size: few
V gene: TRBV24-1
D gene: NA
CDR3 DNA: TGTGCCACCGGGTCGGACTTAGGAACGCAGTATTTT
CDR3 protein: CATGSDLGTQYF

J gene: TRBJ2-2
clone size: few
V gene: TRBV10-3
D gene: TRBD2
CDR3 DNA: TGTGCCATCCTTAGCGGGAGTTCGACCGGGGAGCTGTTTTTT
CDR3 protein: CAILSGSSTGELFF

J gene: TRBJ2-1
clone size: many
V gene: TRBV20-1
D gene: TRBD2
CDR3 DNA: TGCAGTGCTAGAGGACTAGCGGCCTACAATGAGCAGTTCTTC
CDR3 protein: CSARGLAAYNEQFF

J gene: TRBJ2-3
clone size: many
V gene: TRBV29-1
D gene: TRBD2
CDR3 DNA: TGCAGCGTTGAAGATCCCTGGATAGCGGGGAGCACAGATACGCAGTATTTT
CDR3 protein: CSVEDPWIAGSTDTQYF

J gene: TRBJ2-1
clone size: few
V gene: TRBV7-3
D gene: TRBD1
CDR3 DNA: TGTGCCAGCAGCTTAAGGGGTATCGGGACAGGGGTTAATTTTAATGAGCAGTTCTTC
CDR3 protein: CASSLRGIGTGVNFNEQFF

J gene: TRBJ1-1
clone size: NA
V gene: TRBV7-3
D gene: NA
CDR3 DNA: TGTGCCAGCAGCTTTTCTGAGGCCACTGAAGCTTTCTTT
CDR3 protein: CASSFSEATEAFF

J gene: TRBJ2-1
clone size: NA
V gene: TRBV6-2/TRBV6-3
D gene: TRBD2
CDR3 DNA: TGTGCCAGCAGTTACCAAAGGACTAGCGCGCAGTTCTTC
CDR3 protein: CASSYQRTSAQFF

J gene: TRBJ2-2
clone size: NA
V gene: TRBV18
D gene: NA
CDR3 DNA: TGTGCCAGCTCACCTTATACACGCTTCACCGGGGAGCTGTTTTTT
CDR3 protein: CASSPYTRFTGELFF

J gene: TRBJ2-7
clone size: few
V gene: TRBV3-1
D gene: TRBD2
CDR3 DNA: TGTGCCAGCACCCCTGGACTAGCGGGGGGATACGAGCAGTACTTC
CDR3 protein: CASTPGLAGGYEQYF

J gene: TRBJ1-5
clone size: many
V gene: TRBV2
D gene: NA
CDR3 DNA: TGTGCCAGCAGTGGGAAAGGGGGGGCGGGCAATCAGCCCCAGCATTTT
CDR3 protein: CASSGKGGAGNQPQHF

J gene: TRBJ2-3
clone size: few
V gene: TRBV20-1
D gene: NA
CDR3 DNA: TGCAGTGCTAGAACGGTTAGCGCCCGAACAGATACGCAGTATTTT
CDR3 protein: CSARTVSARTDTQYF

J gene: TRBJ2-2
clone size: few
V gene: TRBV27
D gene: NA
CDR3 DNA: TGTGCCTCCCGGTGGACTCTGAACACCGGGGAGCTGTTTTTT
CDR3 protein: CASRWTLNTGELFF

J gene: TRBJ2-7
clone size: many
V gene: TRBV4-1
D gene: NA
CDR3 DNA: TGCGCCAGCAGCCAAGTGTACGTAGAGGACAGCCTCTACGAGCAGTACTTC
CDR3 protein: CASSQVYVEDSLYEQYF

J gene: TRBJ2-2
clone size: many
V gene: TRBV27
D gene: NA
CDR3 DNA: TGTGCCAGCAGTTTGGATACTACAGCCGGGGAGCTGTTTTTT
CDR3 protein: CASSLDTTAGELFF

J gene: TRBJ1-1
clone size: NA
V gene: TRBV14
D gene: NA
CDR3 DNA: TGTGCCAGCAGCGAGTCAGGGTACGGAGCTTTCTTT
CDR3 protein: CASSESGYGAFF

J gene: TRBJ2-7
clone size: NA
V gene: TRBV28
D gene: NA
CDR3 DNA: TGTGCCAGCAGGTCGGGTCTCCGGGGGCCCTACGAGCAGTACTTC
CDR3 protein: CASRSGLRGPYEQYF

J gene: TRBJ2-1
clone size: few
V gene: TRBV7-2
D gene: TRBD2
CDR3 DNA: TGTGCCAGCAGCTTAGCACATTTTGGGGGGGTCAATGAGCAGTTCTTC
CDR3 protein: CASSLAHFGGVNEQFF

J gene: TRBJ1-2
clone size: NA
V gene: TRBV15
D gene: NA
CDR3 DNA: TGTGCCACCAGCAGAGGATCGAAAGGGTTAAGTAGCTACACCTTC
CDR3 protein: CATSRGSKGLSSYTF

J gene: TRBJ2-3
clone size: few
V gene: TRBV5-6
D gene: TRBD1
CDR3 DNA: TGTGCCAGCAGCTTGGGGACAGGGGACACAGATACGCAGTATTTT
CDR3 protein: CASSLGTGDTDTQYF

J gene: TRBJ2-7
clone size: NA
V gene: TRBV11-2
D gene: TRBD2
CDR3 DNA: TGTGCCAGCACGGCGGGAGCCTACGAGCAGTACTTC
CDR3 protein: CASTAGAYEQYF

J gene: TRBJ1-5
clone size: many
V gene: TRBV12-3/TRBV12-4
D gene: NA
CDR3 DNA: TGTGCCAGCACGGCAAGGGGCGGTCAGCCCCAGCATTTT
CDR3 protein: CASTARGGQPQHF

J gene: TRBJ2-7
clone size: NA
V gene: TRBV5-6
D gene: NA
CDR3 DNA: TGTGCCAGCAGCCAGGGGATCGAAGGGGAGCAGTACTTC
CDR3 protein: CASSQGIEGEQYF

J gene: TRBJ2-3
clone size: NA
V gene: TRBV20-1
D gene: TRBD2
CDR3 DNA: TGCAGTGCGACCACCCCTAGCGGGACGTCAGATACGCAGTATTTT
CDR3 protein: CSATTPSGTSDTQYF

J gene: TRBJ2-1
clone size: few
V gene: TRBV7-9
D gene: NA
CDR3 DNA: TGTGCCAGCAGCTTCTGGACAGTGGGGACCTACAATGAGCAGTTCTTC
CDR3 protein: CASSFWTVGTYNEQFF

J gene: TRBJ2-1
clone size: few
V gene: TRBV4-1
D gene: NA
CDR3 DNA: TGCGCCAGCAGCCCTGGGACCCGTGGCTCCTACAATGAGCAGTTCTTC
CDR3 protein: CASSPGTRGSYNEQFF

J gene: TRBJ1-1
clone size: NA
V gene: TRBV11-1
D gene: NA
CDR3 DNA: TGTGCCAGCAGCTTAGCCCGGGATTACACTGAAGCTTTCTTT
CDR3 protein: CASSLARDYTEAFF

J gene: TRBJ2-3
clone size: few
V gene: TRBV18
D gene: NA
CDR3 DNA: TGTGCCAGCTCACCCCTTCTTGGGGGGACAGATACGCAGTATTTT
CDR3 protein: CASSPLLGGTDTQYF

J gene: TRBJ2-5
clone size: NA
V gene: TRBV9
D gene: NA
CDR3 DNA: TGTGCCAGCAGCCATTCGGGGGCGACCCAGTACTTC
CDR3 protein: CASSHSGATQYF

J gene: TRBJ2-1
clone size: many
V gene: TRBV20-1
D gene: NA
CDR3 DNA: TGCAGTGCTAGAGAAAGGAGGGGTTGGCAAACCAACAATGAGCAGTTCTTC
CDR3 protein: CSARERRGWQTNNEQFF

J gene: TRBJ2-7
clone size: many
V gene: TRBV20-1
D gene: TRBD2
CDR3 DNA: TGCAGTGCCCGCCGAGCGGGGGGGCCTTCCTACGAGCAGTACTTC
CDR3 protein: CSARRAGGPSYEQYF

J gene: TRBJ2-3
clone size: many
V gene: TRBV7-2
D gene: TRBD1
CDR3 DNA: TGTGCCAGCAGCATCGGACAGGACACAGATACGCAGTATTTT
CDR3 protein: CASSIGQDTDTQYF

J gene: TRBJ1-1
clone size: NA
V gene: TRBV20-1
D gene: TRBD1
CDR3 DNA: TGCAGTGCTAGAGACCGGACAGGGTTGGCTGAAGCTTTCTTT
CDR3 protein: CSARDRTGLAEAFF

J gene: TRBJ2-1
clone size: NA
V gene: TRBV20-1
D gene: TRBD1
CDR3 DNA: TGCAGTGCTAAACTGGATGGGACAGGAAAGCAGTTCTTC
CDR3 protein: CSAKLDGTGKQFF

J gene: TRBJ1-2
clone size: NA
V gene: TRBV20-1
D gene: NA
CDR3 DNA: TGCAGTGCTAGAGATCTCAGCTGGGGCTACACCTTC
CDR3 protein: CSARDLSWGYTF

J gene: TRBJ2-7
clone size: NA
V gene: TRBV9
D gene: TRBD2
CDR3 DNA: TGTGCCAGCAGCACCCGAGCGGGAGGGCTCGACGAGCAGTACTTC
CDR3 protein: CASSTRAGGLDEQYF

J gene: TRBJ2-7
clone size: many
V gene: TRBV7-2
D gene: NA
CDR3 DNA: TGTGCCAGCAGCTCCACCTCCCCCTACGAGCAGTACTTC
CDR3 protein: CASSSTSPYEQYF

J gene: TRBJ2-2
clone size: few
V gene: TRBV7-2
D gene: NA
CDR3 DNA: TGTGCCAGCAGTCCCCGGGGGACAAGCACCGGGGAGCTGTTTTTT
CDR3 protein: CASSPRGTSTGELFF

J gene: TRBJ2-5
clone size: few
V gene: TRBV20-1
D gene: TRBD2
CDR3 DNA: TGCAGTGCTGCCCAGCGGGAGGTCCGAGAGACCCAGTACTTC
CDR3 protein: CSAAQREVRETQYF

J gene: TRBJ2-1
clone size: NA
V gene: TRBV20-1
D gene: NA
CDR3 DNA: TGCAGTGCTAGAGAAGGGACTCCAAGCTTC
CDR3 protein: CSAREGTPSF

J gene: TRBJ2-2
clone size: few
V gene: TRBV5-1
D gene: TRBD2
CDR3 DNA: TGCGCCAGCAGCCGCAACTCTATAGCGGGAGGTAGCACCGGGGAGCTGTTTTTT
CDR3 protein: CASSRNSIAGGSTGELFF

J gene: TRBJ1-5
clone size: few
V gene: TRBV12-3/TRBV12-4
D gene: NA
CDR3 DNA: TGTGCCAGCAGCGCCCCCCGGCAGGGTGTTGGCAATCAGCCCCAGCATTTT
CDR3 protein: CASSAPRQGVGNQPQHF

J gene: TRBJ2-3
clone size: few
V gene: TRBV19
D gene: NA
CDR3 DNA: TGTGCCAGTAGTACCGGGACGACCACAGATACGCAGTATTTT
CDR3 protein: CASSTGTTTDTQYF

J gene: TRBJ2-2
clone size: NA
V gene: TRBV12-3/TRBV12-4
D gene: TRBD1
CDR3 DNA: TGTGCCAGCAGACCCACAGGGGTCAACACCGGGGAGCTGTTTTTT
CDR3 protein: CASRPTGVNTGELFF

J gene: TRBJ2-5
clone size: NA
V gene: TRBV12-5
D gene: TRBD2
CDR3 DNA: TGTGCTAGTGGAACTATCCTTGACGGCACTAGCGGGGCAATGGGGACCCAGTACTTC
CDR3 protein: CASGTILDGTSGAMGTQYF

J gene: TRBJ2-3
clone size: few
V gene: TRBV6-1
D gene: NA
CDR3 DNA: TGTGCCAGCAGCCCCCACGGGAATTGGGACGCGCAGTATTTT
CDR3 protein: CASSPHGNWDAQYF

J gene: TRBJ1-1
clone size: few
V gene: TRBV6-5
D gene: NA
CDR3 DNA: TGTGCCAGCAAATTTGGCAGGGGTGAAGCTTTCTTT
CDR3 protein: CASKFGRGEAFF

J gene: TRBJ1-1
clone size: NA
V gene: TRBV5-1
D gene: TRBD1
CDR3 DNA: TGCGCCAGCAGAAGAGGACAGGTCCTCACTGAAGCTTTCTTT
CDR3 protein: CASRRGQVLTEAFF

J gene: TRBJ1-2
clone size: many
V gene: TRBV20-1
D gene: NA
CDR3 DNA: TGCAGTGCTAGGAGAGGAACAATCCATGGCTACACCTTC
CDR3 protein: CSARRGTIHGYTF

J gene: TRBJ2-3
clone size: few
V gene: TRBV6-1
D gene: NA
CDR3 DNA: TGTGCCAGCACCCGGGGGCTGGACGGTAGAACAGATACGCAGTATTTT
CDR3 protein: CASTRGLDGRTDTQYF